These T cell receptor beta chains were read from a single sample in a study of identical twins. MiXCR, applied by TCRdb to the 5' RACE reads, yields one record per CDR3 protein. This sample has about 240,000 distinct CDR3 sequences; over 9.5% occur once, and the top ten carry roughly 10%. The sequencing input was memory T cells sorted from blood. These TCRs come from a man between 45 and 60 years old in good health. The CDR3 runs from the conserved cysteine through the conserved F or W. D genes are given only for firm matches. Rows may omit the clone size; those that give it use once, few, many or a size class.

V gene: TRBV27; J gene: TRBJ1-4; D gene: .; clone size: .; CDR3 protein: CASSFALNDEKLFF; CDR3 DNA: TGTGCCAGCAGTTTTGCCCTTAACGACGAAAAACTGTTTTTT
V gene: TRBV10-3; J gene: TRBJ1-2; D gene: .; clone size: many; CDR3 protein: CAISESFRGVGYTF; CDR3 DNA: TGTGCCATCAGTGAGTCGTTTCGGGGAGTCGGCTACACCTTC
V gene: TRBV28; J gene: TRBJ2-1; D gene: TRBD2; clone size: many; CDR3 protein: CASSLFIAGVGNEQFF; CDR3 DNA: TGTGCCAGCAGTTTATTCATCGCGGGAGTCGGAAATGAGCAGTTCTTC
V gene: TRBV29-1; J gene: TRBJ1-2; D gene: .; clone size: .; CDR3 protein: CSADKGGHGYTF; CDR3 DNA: TGCAGCGCGGACAAGGGGGGGCATGGCTACACCTTC
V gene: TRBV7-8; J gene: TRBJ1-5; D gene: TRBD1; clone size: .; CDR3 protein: CASSFRTGEGPDQPQHF; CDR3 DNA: TGTGCCAGCAGCTTTCGGACAGGGGAAGGACCCGATCAGCCCCAGCATTTT
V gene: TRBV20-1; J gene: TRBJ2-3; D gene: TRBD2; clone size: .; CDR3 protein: CSARAISGGVYTQYF; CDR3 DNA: TGCAGTGCTAGAGCAATTAGCGGGGGAGTTTATACGCAGTATTTT
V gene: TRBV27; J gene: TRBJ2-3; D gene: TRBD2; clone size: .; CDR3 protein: CASSYASGRTDTQYF; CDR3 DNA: TGTGCCAGCAGTTATGCTAGCGGGCGTACAGATACGCAGTATTTT
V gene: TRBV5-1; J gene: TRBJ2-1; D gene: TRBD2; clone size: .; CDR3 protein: CASSLGLAGATYNEQFF; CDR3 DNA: TGCGCCAGCAGCCTCGGACTAGCGGGAGCTACCTACAATGAGCAGTTCTTC
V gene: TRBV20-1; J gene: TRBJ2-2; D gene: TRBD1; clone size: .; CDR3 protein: CSAPPTLRTGGYTGELFF; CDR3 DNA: TGCAGTGCTCCGCCCACGTTAAGGACAGGTGGTTACACCGGGGAGCTGTTTTTT
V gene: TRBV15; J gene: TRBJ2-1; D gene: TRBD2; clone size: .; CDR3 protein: CATGGRVGGSVEQFF; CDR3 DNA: TGTGCCACCGGCGGCAGGGTCGGCGGGAGCGTTGAGCAGTTCTTC
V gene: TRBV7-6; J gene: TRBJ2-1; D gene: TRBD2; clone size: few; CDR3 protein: CASRTGGSSREQFF; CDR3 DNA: TGTGCCAGCAGAACCGGGGGGAGCTCCAGGGAGCAGTTCTTC
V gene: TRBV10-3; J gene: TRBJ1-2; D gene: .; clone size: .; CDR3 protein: CAISGGGGAGMDGYTF; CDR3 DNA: TGTGCCATCAGTGGTGGTGGCGGGGCAGGCATGGATGGCTACACCTTC
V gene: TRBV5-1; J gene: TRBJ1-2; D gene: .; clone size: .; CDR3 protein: CASSLARGHGGYTF; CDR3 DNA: TGCGCCAGCAGCTTGGCCCGGGGGCATGGTGGCTACACCTTC
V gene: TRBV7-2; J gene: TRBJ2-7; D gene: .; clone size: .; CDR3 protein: CASSLGGMTVQYF; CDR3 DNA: TGTGCCAGCAGCTTAGGTGGGATGACGGTGCAGTACTTC
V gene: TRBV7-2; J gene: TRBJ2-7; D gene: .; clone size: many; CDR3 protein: CASSSTQGTEQYF; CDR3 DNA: TGTGCCAGCAGCTCAACCCAGGGTACCGAGCAGTACTTC
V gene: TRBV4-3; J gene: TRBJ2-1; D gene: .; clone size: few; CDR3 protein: CASSQDMGGRYDEQFF; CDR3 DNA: TGCGCCAGCAGCCAAGATATGGGGGGGCGGTACGATGAGCAGTTCTTC
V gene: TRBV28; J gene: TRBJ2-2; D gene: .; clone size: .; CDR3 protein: CASKNAPVTGELFF; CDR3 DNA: TGTGCCAGCAAAAATGCCCCCGTCACCGGGGAGCTGTTTTTT
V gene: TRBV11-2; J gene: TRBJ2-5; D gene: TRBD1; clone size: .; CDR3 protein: CASAGTVLETQYF; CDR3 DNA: TGTGCCAGCGCAGGGACAGTTTTGGAGACCCAGTACTTC
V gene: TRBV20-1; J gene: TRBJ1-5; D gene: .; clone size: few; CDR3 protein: CSARDFVRGDQPQHF; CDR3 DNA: TGCAGTGCTAGAGACTTTGTGAGGGGGGATCAGCCCCAGCATTTT
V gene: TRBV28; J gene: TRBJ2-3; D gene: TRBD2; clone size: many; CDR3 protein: CASSLLAGFSSTDTQYF; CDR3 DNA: TGTGCCAGCAGTTTACTAGCGGGGTTCTCTAGCACAGATACGCAGTATTTT
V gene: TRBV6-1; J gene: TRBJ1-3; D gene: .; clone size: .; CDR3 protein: CASNQGGRSGNTIYF; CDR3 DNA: TGTGCCAGCAACCAAGGGGGACGCTCTGGAAACACCATATATTTT
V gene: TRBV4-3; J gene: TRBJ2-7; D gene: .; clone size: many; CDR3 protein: CASSQDMGTYEQYF; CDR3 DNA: TGCGCCAGCAGCCAAGATATGGGAACCTACGAGCAGTACTTC
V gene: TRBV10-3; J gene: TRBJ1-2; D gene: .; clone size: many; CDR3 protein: CATSQPGYGYTF; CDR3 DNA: TGTGCCACAAGCCAACCGGGCTATGGCTACACCTTC
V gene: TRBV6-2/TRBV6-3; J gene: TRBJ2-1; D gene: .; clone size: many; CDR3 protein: CASSYELSSYNEQFF; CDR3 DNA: TGTGCCAGCAGTTACGAGCTATCTTCCTACAATGAGCAGTTCTTC
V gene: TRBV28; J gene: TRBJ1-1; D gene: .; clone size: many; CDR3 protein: CASSFRGGNMNTEAFF; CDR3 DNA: TGTGCCAGCAGTTTTCGGGGGGGTAACATGAACACTGAAGCTTTCTTT
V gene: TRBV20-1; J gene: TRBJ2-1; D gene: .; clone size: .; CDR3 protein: CSASQHFGNEQFF; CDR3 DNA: TGCAGTGCTTCACAGCACTTTGGCAATGAGCAGTTCTTC
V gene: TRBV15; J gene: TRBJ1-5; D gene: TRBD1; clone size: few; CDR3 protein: CATIRDRGSSNQPQHF; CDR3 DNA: TGTGCCACTATCCGGGACAGGGGTTCTAGCAATCAGCCCCAGCATTTT
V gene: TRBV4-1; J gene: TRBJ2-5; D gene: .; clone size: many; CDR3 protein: CASSRGPEGTQYF; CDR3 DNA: TGCGCCAGCAGCCGGGGACCCGAGGGGACCCAGTACTTC
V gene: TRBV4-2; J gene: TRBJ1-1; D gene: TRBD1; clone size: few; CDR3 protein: CASNDRAMNTEAFF; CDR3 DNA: TGTGCCAGCAATGACAGGGCCATGAACACTGAAGCTTTCTTT
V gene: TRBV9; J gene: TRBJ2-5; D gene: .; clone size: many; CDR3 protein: CASSATGRKETQYF; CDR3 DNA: TGTGCCAGCAGCGCGACAGGGAGGAAGGAGACCCAGTACTTC
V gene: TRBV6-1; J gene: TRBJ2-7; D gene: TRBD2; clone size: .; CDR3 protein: CASSPPSGSSYEQYF; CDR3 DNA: TGTGCCAGCAGTCCCCCCAGCGGGAGCTCCTACGAGCAGTACTTC
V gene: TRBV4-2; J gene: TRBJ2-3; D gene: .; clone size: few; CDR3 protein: CASSRERRVSTDTQYF; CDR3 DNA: TGTGCCAGCAGCCGAGAGAGACGTGTTAGCACAGATACGCAGTATTTT
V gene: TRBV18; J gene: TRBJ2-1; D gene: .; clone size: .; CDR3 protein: CASSPSIVNSYNEQFF; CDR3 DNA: TGTGCCAGCTCACCATCGATCGTAAACTCCTACAATGAGCAGTTCTTC
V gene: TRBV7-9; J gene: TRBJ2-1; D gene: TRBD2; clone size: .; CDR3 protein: CASSLALTSGRDEQFF; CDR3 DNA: TGTGCCAGCAGCTTAGCTCTGACTAGCGGGAGAGATGAGCAGTTCTTC
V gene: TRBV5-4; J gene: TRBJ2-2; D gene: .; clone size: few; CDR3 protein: CASSLAGFTGELFF; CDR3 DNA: TGTGCCAGCAGCTTGGCAGGATTCACCGGGGAGCTGTTTTTT
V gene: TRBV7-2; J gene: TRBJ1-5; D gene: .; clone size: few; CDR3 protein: CASSLTRDSNQPQHF; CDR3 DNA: TGTGCCAGCAGCTTGACCCGGGACAGCAATCAGCCCCAGCATTTT
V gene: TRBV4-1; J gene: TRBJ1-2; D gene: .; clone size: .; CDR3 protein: CASSQSATGYTF; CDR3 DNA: TGCGCCAGCAGCCAATCGGCGACTGGCTACACCTTC
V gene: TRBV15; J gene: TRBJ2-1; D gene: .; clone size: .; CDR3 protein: CATSRVGGPYNEQFF; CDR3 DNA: TGTGCCACCAGCAGAGTAGGCGGGCCCTACAATGAGCAGTTCTTC
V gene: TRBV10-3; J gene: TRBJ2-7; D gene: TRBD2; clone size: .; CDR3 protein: CAISPPSGSFYEQYF; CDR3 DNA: TGTGCCATCAGCCCCCCTAGCGGGAGTTTCTACGAGCAGTACTTC
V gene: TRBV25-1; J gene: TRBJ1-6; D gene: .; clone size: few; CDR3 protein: CASSEVGRGSPLHF; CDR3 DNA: TGTGCCAGCAGTGAAGTGGGTAGGGGTTCACCCCTCCACTTT
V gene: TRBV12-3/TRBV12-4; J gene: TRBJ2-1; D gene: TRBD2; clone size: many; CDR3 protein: CASSSLAGLGNEQFF; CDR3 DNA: TGTGCCAGCAGTTCTTTAGCGGGATTGGGCAATGAGCAGTTCTTC
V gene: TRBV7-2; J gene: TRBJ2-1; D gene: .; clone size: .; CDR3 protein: CASRQYPIDEQFF; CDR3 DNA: TGTGCCAGCAGACAGTACCCCATCGATGAGCAGTTCTTC
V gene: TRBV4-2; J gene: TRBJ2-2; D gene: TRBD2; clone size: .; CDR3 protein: CASSQDGLAGVTGELFF; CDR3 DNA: TGTGCCAGCAGCCAAGATGGACTAGCGGGAGTCACCGGGGAGCTGTTTTTT
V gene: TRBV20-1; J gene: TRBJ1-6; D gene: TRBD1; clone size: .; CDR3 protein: CSASRDSSYNSPLHF; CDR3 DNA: TGCAGTGCTAGTCGGGACAGCTCCTATAATTCACCCCTCCACTTT
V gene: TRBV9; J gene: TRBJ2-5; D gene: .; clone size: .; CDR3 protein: CASSVQEGETQYF; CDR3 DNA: TGTGCCAGCAGCGTACAAGAGGGGGAGACCCAGTACTTC
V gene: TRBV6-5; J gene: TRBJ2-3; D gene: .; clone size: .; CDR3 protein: CASSRRRDTQYF; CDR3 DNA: TGTGCCAGCAGCCGAAGGCGTGATACGCAGTATTTT